Shown below are 28 T cell receptor beta chains from a single sample sequenced in a study of radiation and T cells in renal cell carcinoma. The time point here: blood 4 weeks post-SBRT, at nephrectomy. The sample's treatment: 15 Gy SBRT to primary tumor, nephrectomy 4 weeks later. Clones were read by immunoSEQ multiplex PCR, and TCRdb kept only the in-frame ones, dropping some. The sample has 130,000 to 150,000 clones, about 86% seen once. The material was blood, obtained from a patient whose treatment included radiotherapy and nephrectomy. The receptors originated from a woman aged 50 to 60 with renal cell carcinoma.

The rearrangement links TRBV15 to TRBJ1-2; no clear D gene. With 0 bases removed from V and 4 bases from J, the gap between germline ends came to 15 bases. This CDR3 contains 16 residues. Germline values: CDR1 LNHNV, CDR2 YYDKDF (reference sequence). This chain's CDR3 is CATSRDLVQPSYGYTF. The DNA for the CDR3 is TGTGCCACCAGCAGAGATTTGGTACAGCCCAGCTATGGCTACACCTTC.

The chain employs TRBV21-1 and TRBJ2-7. TRBV21-1 is tagged as a pseudogene. The CDR3 spans 16 residues. CDR3 nucleotide sequence: TGTGCCAGCAGCAAAAAACCGGGCGGAGACTTTTACGAGCAGTACTTC. Amino acid sequence: CASSKKPGGDFYEQYF.

V is TRBV5-4 and J is TRBJ2-3, with 9 nucleotides matching TRBD2. This CDR3 is built from 16 residues. Germline lookup yields CDR1 SGHNT and CDR2 YYREEE (reference sequence). V shed 9 bases and J 2 bases; nucleotides not matched to a gene: 13. CDR3: CAIPGGSGGSTDTQYF. The DNA of the CDR3 is TGTGCCATCCCGGGGGGTAGCGGGGGATCCACAGATACGCAGTATTTT.

Notes on this clone: The same CDR3 arises from other DNA sequences in this sample as well. The V call is TRBV9, the J call TRBJ1-1, with D unresolved. Germline V gene lookup returns CDR1 SGDLS and CDR2 YYNGEE. Trimming shortened V by 0 bases and J by 1 base, and 4 bases separated the two germline ends. The CDR3 loop spans 13 amino acids. In DNA, the CDR3 is TGTGCCAGCAGCGTAGGGTGGAACACTGAAGCTTTCTTT. As protein: CASSVGWNTEAFF.

This chain uses TRBV6-5 with TRBJ1-5; maybe TRBD1 (5 bases). The CDR3 is made up of 15 amino acids. V was cut by 5 bases and J by 1 base, with 12 bases left in between. Germline values: CDR1 MNHEY, CDR2 SVGAGI. This CDR3 is CASSRGGRSNQPQHF. CDR3 DNA sequence: TGTGCCAGCAGTCGGGGGGGAAGGAGCAATCAGCCCCAGCATTTT.

The V and J genes are TRBV5-5 and TRBJ1-4; D is uncertain. Germline V CDR1 and CDR2: SGHKS, YYEKEE (reference sequence). This CDR3 is built from 14 residues. The V and J ends lost 5 bases and 5 bases respectively, with 13 bases between them. CDR3 protein: CASRRNGGNEKLFF. CDR3 DNA: TGTGCCAGCAGACGTAACGGAGGGAATGAAAAACTGTTTTTT.

This clone has more than one count but fewer than ten. The chain links TRBV15 to TRBJ1-4; the match to TRBD1 covers 9 bases. V lost 3 bases and J lost 8; bases outside the gene matches: 4. The CDR3 covers 14 residues. The germline gives CDR1 LNHNV, CDR2 YYDKDF (reference sequence). This CDR3 reads CATSRGQGQEKLFF. The CDR3 DNA is TGTGCCACCAGCAGGGGACAGGGTCAGGAAAAACTGTTTTTT.

The CDR3 DNA follows: TGTGCCAGCTCACGATTCCTGACTAGCGGGGGGAGAAGGGAGCAGTTCTTC. Translating gives CASSRFLTSGGRREQFF. This rearrangement joins TRBV18 to TRBJ2-1, with 13 bases matching TRBD2. The CDR3 is 17 amino acids. Germline V CDR1 and CDR2: KGHSH, LQKENI. The ends lost 4 bases at V and 10 bases at J; junction bases unmatched: 13.

The chain has TRBV15 and TRBJ2-2; D is ambiguous. This CDR3 spans 13 amino acids. CDR1 is LNHNV, CDR2 YYDKDF, per germline (reference sequence). With 3 bases removed from V and 7 bases from J, the gap between germline ends came to 9 bases. CDR3 bases: TGTGCCACCAGCAGGAGAGACGGCGGGGAGCTGTTTTTT. It codes for CATSRRDGGELFF.

This clone has just a few counts. The V call is TRBV21-1, the J call TRBJ1-5; the table's D call, TRBD1, was not checked against the DNA. TRBV21-1 is a listed pseudogene. The CDR3 spans 15 residues. DNA of the CDR3: TGTGCCAGCAGCAAAGTCGACAGGAACAATCAGCCCCAGCATTTT. Translating gives CASSKVDRNNQPQHF.

V usage is TRBV7-9 and J usage is TRBJ2-3, with D unresolved. V was clipped by 1 base and J by 1 base, with 6 bases between them. This CDR3 contains 14 residues. Germline CDR1 is SEHNR and CDR2 is FQNEAQ (reference sequence). The CDR3 region is CASSLGLGTDTQYF. The CDR3 region has the DNA TGTGCCAGCAGCTTAGGGTTGGGCACAGATACGCAGTATTTT.

This clone was detected only a few times. This chain joins TRBV5-4 and TRBJ1-4, with 7 bases fitting TRBD1. V lost 3 bases to trimming and J lost 4 bases; unmatched junction nucleotides: 6. Germline V CDR1 and CDR2: SGHNT, YYREEE (reference sequence). This CDR3 is built from 15 residues. The CDR3 spells CASSSRDRVNEKLFF. As DNA, the CDR3 is TGTGCCAGCAGCTCACGGGACAGAGTTAATGAAAAACTGTTTTTT.

This clone has just one count. This chain links TRBV29-1 with TRBJ1-2; 11 bases are shared with TRBD1. CDR1 is SQVTM, CDR2 ANQGSEA, per germline. After removal of 7 bases from V and 5 bases from J, the junction contained 6 bases not matched to a gene. The CDR3 consists of 13 residues. The CDR3 protein is CSGTDRGPYGYTF. As DNA, the CDR3 is TGCAGCGGGACGGACAGGGGGCCTTATGGCTACACCTTC.

The V call is TRBV5-6, the J call TRBJ2-3; 8 bases are shared with TRBD2. The V and J ends lost 3 bases and 2 bases, in that order; junction bases with no gene match: 5. The CDR3 is 15 amino acids. The germline gives CDR1 SGHDT, CDR2 YYEEEE. The CDR3 coding sequence is TGTGCCAGCAGCTATGGCGGGAGGTCCACAGATACGCAGTATTTT. It is translated as CASSYGGRSTDTQYF.

The chain joins TRBV28 to TRBJ1-2, with D hard to call. Trimming took 2 bases from V and 5 from J, leaving 9 bases between them. CDR3 length: 13 amino acids. Per the germline V gene, CDR1 is MDHEN and CDR2 is SYDVKM. CDR3 coding DNA: TGTGCCAGCAGTTTAATTCAGGAGTATGGCTACACCTTC. It translates to CASSLIQEYGYTF.

The chain recombines TRBV6-1 with TRBJ2-6, with D uncertain. The V gene's germline CDR1 is MNHNS and CDR2 SASEGT. The CDR3 totals 13 residues. V was clipped by 11 bases and J by 3 bases, with 11 bases between them. The CDR3, as DNA: TGTGCCGCAAGGGTACTTGGGGCCAACGTCCTGACTTTC. Its protein is CAARVLGANVLTF.

J is TRBJ2-5 and V is TRBV29-1; the D gene is possibly TRBD1 (5 bases). The assigned J gene may be wrong: the sequence end matches TRBJ2-7 better. The CDR3 is made up of 11 amino acids. Germline V gene lookup returns CDR1 SQVTM and CDR2 ANQGSEA. The CDR3 DNA sequence: TGCAGCGTTGGACAGATCAACGAGCAGTACTTC. Its translation: CSVGQINEQYF.

V is TRBV2 and J is TRBJ1-1; D may be TRBD1 (5 bases). This CDR3 spans 12 amino acids. V shed 8 bases and J shed 1 base, with 8 bases lying between them. The germline V gene has CDR1 SNHLY and CDR2 FYNNEI. This chain's CDR3 is CASHTGNTEAFF. CDR3 in DNA: TGTGCCAGCCACACAGGGAACACTGAAGCTTTCTTT.

This clone was detected only a few times. The V and J genes are TRBV30 and TRBJ2-2; TRBD2 is a possible D gene (5 bases). The CDR3 runs to 13 residues. The V gene's germline CDR1 is GTSNPN and CDR2 SVGIG (reference sequence). Between the trimmed V and J ends, which lost 2 bases and 6 bases, there was a span of 10 bases. The CDR3 DNA reads as TGTGCCTGGAGTCTACACGGGGCCGGGGAGCTGTTTTTT. Its translation: CAWSLHGAGELFF.

V is TRBV28 and J is TRBJ2-2, with D unresolved. This CDR3 spans 13 amino acids. With 7 bases removed from V and 6 bases from J, the gap between germline ends came to 12 bases. Germline V gives CDR1 MDHEN, CDR2 SYDVKM. CDR3: CASTDRIAGELFF. Written as DNA, the CDR3 is TGTGCCAGCACCGACCGAATTGCCGGGGAGCTGTTTTTT.

In its sample, this clone was seen a few times. The chain couples TRBV5-4 to TRBJ2-1; D tentatively reads TRBD1 or TRBD2 (5 bases each). V shed 5 bases and J shed 9 bases, with 21 bases lying between them. The CDR3 consists of 15 residues. Germline loops: CDR1 SGHNT, CDR2 YYREEE (reference sequence). Here the CDR3 DNA reads TGTGCCAGCAGACTGGAGAATAGGGGCGGAGGTGAGCAGTTCTTC. Protein product: CASRLENRGGGEQFF.

The rearrangement links TRBV2 to TRBJ1-2; D is unclear. CDR3 length: 13 residues. Germline V CDR1 and CDR2: SNHLY, FYNNEI. Trimming stripped 2 bases from V and 2 bases from J, with 6 bases between. The CDR3 region is CASSERLNYGYTF. CDR3 bases: TGTGCCAGCAGTGAACGACTGAACTATGGCTACACCTTC. Drawing the rest from reference TRBV2 and TRBJ1-2, the complete variable domain is EPEVTQTPSHQVTQMGQEVILRCVPISNHLYFYWYRQILGQKVEFLVSFYNNEISEKSEIFDDQFSVERPDGSNFTLKIRSTKLEDSAMYFCASSERLNYGYTFGSGTRLTVV.

The chain is built from TRBV6-6 and TRBJ1-5, with D possibly TRBD1 on 5 matching bases. There are 14 residues in the CDR3. The V and J ends lost 7 bases and 0 bases respectively, with 10 bases between them. The germline V gene has CDR1 MNHNY and CDR2 SVGAGI (reference sequence). In DNA, the CDR3 is TGTGCCAGCAATAGAAGGGGTAGCAATCAGCCCCAGCATTTT. It yields the protein CASNRRGSNQPQHF.

As concerns this clone: The same CDR3 arises from other DNA sequences in this sample as well. The CDR3 region is CASSLGQGANTGELFF. The CDR3 DNA sequence: TGTGCCAGCAGCTTGGGGCAGGGCGCGAACACCGGGGAGCTGTTTTTT. The rearrangement links TRBV5-4 to TRBJ2-2, with D tentatively TRBD1 (5 bases). This CDR3 is built from 16 residues. Trimming shortened V by 0 bases and J by 0 bases, and 9 bases separated the two germline ends. Germline loops: CDR1 SGHNT, CDR2 YYREEE (reference sequence).

The chain links TRBV30 to TRBJ2-1, with 9 bases matching TRBD2. The CDR3 runs to 14 residues. Trimming took 0 bases from V and 8 from J; bases not matched to a gene: 5. Germline V gene sequence: CDR1 GTSNPN, CDR2 SVGIG (reference sequence). The CDR3 spells CAWSVRRGGDEQFF. The DNA for the CDR3 is TGTGCCTGGAGTGTAAGGCGGGGGGGTGATGAGCAGTTCTTC.

CDR3 residues: CASSLAGDRGIYGYTF. Written as DNA, the CDR3 is TGCGCCAGCAGCTTGGCCGGGGACAGGGGGATCTATGGCTACACCTTC. V is TRBV5-1 and J is TRBJ1-2, with 11 positions matching TRBD1. CDR1 and CDR2 (germline): SGHRS, YFSETQ. The CDR3 is made up of 16 amino acids. Unmatched junction bases numbered 5, after V lost 0 bases and J lost 4 bases.

The rearrangement joins TRBV7-2 to TRBJ2-7, with D unclear. The germline gives CDR1 SGHTA, CDR2 FQGNSA. This CDR3 spans 13 amino acids. The V and J ends lost 3 bases and 3 bases respectively, with 9 bases between them. In DNA form, the CDR3 reads TGTGCCAGCAGCTTTGCCCGTCTCTACGAGCAGTACTTC. Its protein product is CASSFARLYEQYF.

This chain uses TRBV27 with TRBJ2-3, with D perhaps matching TRBD2 (6 bases). Trimming took 3 bases from V and 4 from J, leaving 11 bases between them. The CDR3 runs 14 residues. Germline loops: CDR1 MNHEY, CDR2 SMNVEV (reference sequence). Here the CDR3 DNA reads TGTGCCAGCAGTTTTCTAGGGAGGTCAGATACGCAGTATTTT. Translated: CASSFLGRSDTQYF.